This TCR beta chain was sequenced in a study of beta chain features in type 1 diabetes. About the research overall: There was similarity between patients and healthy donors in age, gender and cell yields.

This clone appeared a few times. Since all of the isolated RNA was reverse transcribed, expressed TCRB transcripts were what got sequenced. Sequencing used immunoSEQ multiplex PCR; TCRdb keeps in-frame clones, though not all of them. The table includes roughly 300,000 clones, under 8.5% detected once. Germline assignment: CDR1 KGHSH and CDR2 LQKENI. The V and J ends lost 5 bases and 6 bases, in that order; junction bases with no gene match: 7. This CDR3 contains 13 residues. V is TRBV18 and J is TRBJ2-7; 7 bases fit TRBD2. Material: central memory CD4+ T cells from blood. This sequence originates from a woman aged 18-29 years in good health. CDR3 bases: TGTGCCAGCTCAGCCGGGACGGGGGGCGAGCAGTACTTC. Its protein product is CASSAGTGGEQYF.